The clone carrying this T cell receptor beta chain was counted ten times or more. As yet, its antigen is unknown. This specimen belongs to a study of T cells in Graves' hyperthyroidism and ophthalmopathy. Study-wide background: Once the initial diagnosis was made, peripheral blood was obtained before any treatment.

Notes on the study in general: Stable hyperthyroidism and ophthalmopathy were separated using 13 V-J signatures.

Germline values: CDR1 MGHDK, CDR2 SYGVNS. Trimming cost V 6 bases and J 9 bases; bases outside gene matches: 9. This CDR3 has 14 amino acids. Participants, patients aged 18 to 65, had newly diagnosed hyperthyroidism with a duration under 2 months. RNA transcripts served as the template for amplifying TCR beta CDR3 regions. Initially, a first-round RT-PCR of the TCR CDR3 employed the HTBI primer set. MiXCR, run by TCRdb on the multiplex PCR reads, gives a single entry per CDR3 protein. This table holds about 100,000 distinct CDR3 sequences, about 16% found once. The TCR originated in a woman aged 45-65 years with Graves' hyperthyroidism. The specimen sequenced was blood. J is TRBJ2-1 and V is TRBV25-1, with TRBD1 matching 9 bases. The CDR3 DNA sequence: TGTGCCAGCAGGAGACAGGGGGAGCGGGGTGAGCAGTTCTTC. It encodes CASRRQGERGEQFF.